The 26 T cell receptor beta chains below were found in one sample sequenced in a study of blood T cell repertoires in COVID-19. Only in-frame clones appear in the TCRdb table, and some are missing; sequencing was by immunoSEQ multiplex PCR. The sample contains approximately 210,000 clones, 86% of which appear only once. The sequenced sample was peripheral blood. The receptor source for this set is a woman in her seventies with acute or convalescent COVID-19.

The chain has TRBV3-1 (or the pseudogene TRBV3-2) and TRBJ2-5, with D tentatively TRBD2 (5 bases). Trimming shortened V by 4 bases and J by 5 bases, and 11 bases separated the two germline ends. This CDR3 region has 13 residues. Germline loops: CDR1 LGHDT, CDR2 YNNKEL (reference sequence). The DNA for the CDR3 is TGTGCCAGCAGCCTTTGGGCGGGCGAGACCCAGTACTTC. It specifies CASSLWAGETQYF.

V usage is TRBV18 and J usage is TRBJ1-5, with 8 bases that match TRBD1. CDR1 and CDR2 from the germline V gene are KGHSH and LQKENI. This CDR3 is 17 amino acids long. V lost 3 bases to trimming and J lost 1 base; unmatched junction nucleotides: 8. This chain's CDR3 is CASSPRPGGESNQPQHF. The CDR3 region has the DNA TGTGCCAGCTCACCTCGTCCAGGGGGCGAGAGCAATCAGCCCCAGCATTTT.

This clone has just a few counts. V gene TRBV19 combines with J gene TRBJ2-7; D might be TRBD1 (6 bases). CDR1 and CDR2 (germline): LNHDA, SQIVND (reference sequence). This CDR3 region has 13 residues. The V end lost 5 bases, the J end lost 3 bases, and 11 bases lay between the germline ends. The CDR3 loop is CASSRRDNYEQYF. The CDR3 region has the DNA TGTGCCAGTAGTCGTCGGGACAACTACGAGCAGTACTTC.

The chain joins TRBV14 to TRBJ1-1; D gene ambiguous. The CDR3 covers 16 residues. Trimming left V 4 bases short and J 0 bases short, with 15 bases between. Germline V CDR1 and CDR2: SGHDN, FVKESK. Here the CDR3 reads CASSPRLGIMNTEAFF. CDR3 bases: TGTGCCAGCAGCCCCAGATTGGGCATAATGAACACTGAAGCTTTCTTT. Variable domain in full (rest from reference TRBV14 and TRBJ1-1): EAGVTQFPSHSVIEKGQTVTLRCDPISGHDNLYWYRRVMGKEIKFLLHFVKESKQDESGMPNNRFLAERTGGTYSTLKVQPAELEDSGVYFCASSPRLGIMNTEAFFGQGTRLTVV.

V usage is TRBV29-1 and J usage is TRBJ2-1; D possibly corresponds to TRBD2 (5 bases). V lost 4 bases and J 8 bases, leaving 12 bases between the germline ends. Germline V gene sequence: CDR1 SQVTM, CDR2 ANQGSEA. This CDR3 spans 12 amino acids. The CDR3 DNA sequence: TGCAGCGTTGTGCGAGGGTGGGATGAGCAGTTCTTC. It translates to CSVVRGWDEQFF.

This clone showed up just a few times. The gene calls are TRBV19 and TRBJ1-5; 10 bases line up with TRBD1. V lost 4 bases and J lost 3; bases outside the gene matches: 15. This CDR3 has 19 residues. CDR1 and CDR2 (germline): LNHDA, SQIVND (reference sequence). CDR3 loop: CASSTAGLGTGAANQPQHF. For the CDR3, the DNA is TGTGCCAGTAGTACGGCCGGTCTCGGGACAGGGGCCGCCAATCAGCCCCAGCATTTT.

The genes are TRBV2 and TRBJ2-3; 9 bases map to TRBD1. The CDR3 extends over 15 amino acids. Germline assignment: CDR1 SNHLY and CDR2 FYNNEI. With 6 bases clipped from V and 3 bases from J, the junction kept 7 bases outside the gene matches. This CDR3 is CASSPNRGRTDTQYF. CDR3 in DNA: TGTGCCAGCAGCCCGAACAGGGGGCGAACAGATACGCAGTATTTT.

A note on this clone: One junction end disagrees with the germline gene, perhaps due to a read error. The chain uses TRBV18 and TRBJ1-2; TRBD1 is a possible D gene (5 bases). The CDR3 covers 14 residues. Germline V lookup: CDR1 KGHSH, CDR2 LQKENI. The CDR3 sequence is CASSPSMGGENSPF. In DNA, the CDR3 is TGTGCCAGCTCACCCTCAATGGGAGGGGAGAATTCCCCCTTC.

The rearrangement links TRBV18 to TRBJ1-6, with TRBD1 as a possible D gene (6 bases). CDR1 and CDR2 from the germline V gene are KGHSH and LQKENI. V dropped 5 bases and J dropped 7 bases, with 12 bases sitting between them. The CDR3 has 14 residues. DNA for the CDR3: TGTGCCAGCTCAGGGCCTCAGGGGAATTCACCCCTCCACTTT. Amino acid sequence: CASSGPQGNSPLHF.

V and J are TRBV3-1 (or the pseudogene TRBV3-2) and TRBJ1-1; D unclear. The CDR3 contains 16 residues. From germline, CDR1 is LGHDT and CDR2 YNNKEL (reference sequence). Deletions cut 4 bases from V and 6 bases from J, with 21 bases between. In nucleotides, the CDR3 is TGTGCCAGCAGCCCCCCATGGTCGGGGAGGCAGGCTGAAGCTTTCTTT. Protein product: CASSPPWSGRQAEAFF.

The rearrangement joins TRBV6-5 to TRBJ1-1; D perhaps matches TRBD1 (6 bases). From germline, CDR1 is MNHEY and CDR2 SVGAGI. This CDR3 has 14 amino acids. The V end was cut by 5 bases, the J end by 4 bases, with 14 bases between. Here the CDR3 DNA reads TGTGCCAGCAGTACAGGGCCGAGGATCACTGAAGCTTTCTTT. Its translation is CASSTGPRITEAFF.

The chain employs TRBV19 and TRBJ1-1, with a possible D match to TRBD1 (5 bases). CDR1 is LNHDA and CDR2 is SQIVND in the germline V gene (reference sequence). This CDR3 is 12 amino acids long. Deletions cut 9 bases from V and 5 bases from J, with 13 bases between. This chain's CDR3 is CASWASGTEAFF. Here the CDR3 DNA reads TGTGCCAGCTGGGCATCAGGGACTGAAGCTTTCTTT.

The chain combines TRBV11-2 with TRBJ2-7, with a tentative D call TRBD2 (5 bases). Trimming removed 5 bases from V and 0 bases from J, with 14 bases in between. The germline CDR1 and CDR2 sequences are SGHAT and FQNNGV. The CDR3 loop spans 15 amino acids. CDR3 loop: CASSARPAGSYEQYF. The CDR3 nucleotides are TGTGCCAGCAGCGCTAGGCCCGCGGGCTCCTACGAGCAGTACTTC.

This rearrangement joins TRBV5-1 to TRBJ1-1; 8 bases are shared with TRBD1. The CDR3 runs 16 residues. Germline CDR1 reads SGHRS; CDR2 reads YFSETQ. After removal of 2 bases from V and 1 base from J, the junction contained 7 bases not matched to a gene. The DNA for the CDR3 is TGCGCCAGCAGCTTTCCGGGACAGGCGGGGAACACTGAAGCTTTCTTT. Its translation is CASSFPGQAGNTEAFF.

The chain has TRBV4-1 and TRBJ1-5; weak D call: TRBD1 (5 bases). The CDR3 is 14 amino acids. The germline gives CDR1 MGHRA, CDR2 YSYEKL. V was cut by 1 base and J by 4 bases, with 8 bases left in between. The CDR3 loop is CASSQVNRNQPQHF. DNA for the CDR3: TGCGCCAGCAGCCAAGTAAACAGGAATCAGCCCCAGCATTTT.

The gene calls are TRBV2 and TRBJ1-1, with a possible D match to TRBD1 (6 bases). Looked up from germline, CDR1 is SNHLY and CDR2 is FYNNEI. The CDR3 is 14 amino acids. Trimming cost V 7 bases and J 1 base, with 13 bases left between them. The CDR3 loop is CASTPQGPNTEAFF. CDR3 DNA: TGTGCCAGCACCCCCCAGGGGCCGAACACTGAAGCTTTCTTT.

This clone came up a few times. The gene calls are TRBV18 and TRBJ1-4; D call uncertain. This CDR3 has 14 amino acids. Trimming cost V 3 bases and J 2 bases, with 7 bases left between them. CDR1 KGHSH and CDR2 LQKENI come from the germline V gene. The CDR3 sequence: CASSPGATNEKLFF. Here the CDR3 DNA reads TGTGCCAGCTCACCCGGAGCGACTAATGAAAAACTGTTTTTT.

V and J are TRBV6-5 and TRBJ1-4; TRBD1 aligns across 7 bases. V shed 5 bases, J shed 5 bases, and the junction held 5 bases outside the gene matches. Germline loops: CDR1 MNHEY, CDR2 SVGAGI. The CDR3 is 14 amino acids. CDR3 in amino acids: CASSPGQRNEKLFF. The CDR3 DNA follows: TGTGCCAGCAGTCCGGGACAGAGGAATGAAAAACTGTTTTTT.

This clone has only a few counts. This rearrangement joins TRBV5-1 to TRBJ2-7; D remains ambiguous. CDR1 is SGHRS, CDR2 YFSETQ, per germline. The CDR3 has 13 amino acids. The V end lost 3 bases, the J end lost 4 bases, and 11 bases lay between the germline ends. The DNA for the CDR3 is TGCGCCAGCAGCTCTTGGAGTGGATACGAGCAGTACTTC. Protein product: CASSSWSGYEQYF.

The CDR3 is CASSLGTDSNQPQHF. CDR3 in DNA: TGTGCCAGCTCCCTAGGGACAGATAGCAATCAGCCCCAGCATTTT. This sequence joins TRBV18 and TRBJ1-5, with 7 bases that match TRBD1. This CDR3 is built from 15 residues. V lost 6 bases to trimming and J lost 0 bases; unmatched junction nucleotides: 5. Germline assignment: CDR1 KGHSH and CDR2 LQKENI.

The chain has TRBV7-2 and TRBJ2-5, with D perhaps TRBD2 (5 bases). CDR1 and CDR2 (germline): SGHTA, FQGNSA. This CDR3 contains 14 residues. V lost 5 bases, J lost 1 base, and 11 bases lay in between. CDR3 in amino acids: CASSPTRVQETQYF. The CDR3 coding sequence is TGTGCCAGCAGCCCCACTAGGGTCCAAGAGACCCAGTACTTC.

The chain joins TRBV7-7 to TRBJ2-5; TRBD2 matches 11 bases. V lost 5 bases to trimming and J lost 4 bases; unmatched junction nucleotides: 6. The CDR3 consists of 15 residues. In germline, CDR1 is SSHAT, CDR2 FNYEAQ (reference sequence). CDR3 region: CASSPLAGGGETQYF. CDR3 nucleotides: TGTGCCAGCAGCCCGCTAGCGGGAGGTGGAGAGACCCAGTACTTC.

This rearrangement joins TRBV18 to TRBJ1-1; D possibly corresponds to TRBD1 (5 bases). V lost 0 bases to trimming and J lost 1 base, with 9 bases between them. Germline CDR1 reads KGHSH; CDR2 reads LQKENI. The CDR3 totals 15 residues. CDR3 sequence reads: CASSPPAGKNTEAFF. The CDR3 DNA reads TGTGCCAGCTCACCACCGGCAGGGAAGAACACTGAAGCTTTCTTT.

The gene calls are TRBV6-5 and TRBJ2-1; a weak D match, TRBD1 (5 bases). The CDR3 length is 12 residues. V was cut by 8 bases and J by 10 bases, with 15 bases left in between. The germline V gene has CDR1 MNHEY and CDR2 SVGAGI. The CDR3 DNA follows: TGTGCCAGCGGAATACAGGATGGGGAGCAGTTCTTC. Its protein product is CASGIQDGEQFF.

The genes are TRBV3-1 (or the pseudogene TRBV3-2) and TRBJ2-5, with 11 positions matching TRBD2. The germline gives CDR1 LGHDT, CDR2 YNNKEL (reference sequence). This CDR3 is 17 amino acids long. Trimming removed 4 bases from V and 1 base from J; junction bases left unmatched: 8. CDR3 in amino acids: CASSPGGLAGGQETQYF. CDR3 DNA sequence: TGTGCCAGCAGCCCAGGCGGGCTAGCGGGGGGCCAAGAGACCCAGTACTTC.

This clone was observed a single time. This rearrangement joins TRBV7-9 to TRBJ2-7; possible D gene TRBD1, 6 bases. V gave up 4 bases and J gave up 6 bases, with 16 bases separating them. The CDR3 covers 14 residues. Germline V CDR1 and CDR2: SEHNR, FQNEAQ (reference sequence). CDR3 in amino acids: CASSYLDSRGEQYF. CDR3 bases: TGTGCCAGCAGCTATCTGGACAGTCGGGGCGAGCAGTACTTC.